Listed below are T cell receptor beta chains from one sample, sequenced in a study of blood T cell repertoires in COVID-19. The method was immunoSEQ multiplex PCR; TCRdb's version includes in-frame clones alone and lacks a portion of them. Among 140,000 to 150,000 clones listed, about four fifths were seen once. The sample taken for sequencing was peripheral blood. These receptors were taken from a man in his sixties or seventies who had recovered from COVID-19. The conserved cysteine and the conserved F or W are not part of the CDR3 here. D genes are given only for firm matches.

CDR3: ALKGTQSSYNEQF
length: 13
J: TRBJ2-1
V: TRBV10-1
D: -

CDR3: ASSLRRSSYEQY
length: 12
J: TRBJ2-7
V: TRBV27
D: -

CDR3: AWRGTFNYGYT
length: 11
J: TRBJ1-2
V: TRBV30
D: -

CDR3: ASSQDGVGKLF
length: 11
J: TRBJ1-4
V: TRBV4-3
D: -

CDR3: ASSRQPLAAGTDTQY
length: 15
J: TRBJ2-3
V: TRBV4-1
D: TRBD2

CDR3: AITTIVSYEQY
length: 11
J: TRBJ2-7
V: TRBV2
D: -

CDR3: ASSLGQGGGYT
length: 11
J: TRBJ1-2
V: TRBV3-1/TRBV3-2
D: TRBD1

CDR3: ASRSGAGGNSPLH
length: 13
J: TRBJ1-6
V: TRBV27
D: -

CDR3: ASSPTWGFNQPQH
length: 13
J: TRBJ1-5
V: TRBV5-5
D: -

CDR3: ASSARTELMNTEAF
length: 14
J: TRBJ1-1
V: TRBV9
D: -

CDR3: ASSPTSERQFDEQY
length: 14
J: TRBJ2-7
V: TRBV27
D: TRBD2

CDR3: ASSYLQRANVLT
length: 12
J: TRBJ2-6
V: TRBV5-1
D: -

CDR3: ASMAGGNQPQH
length: 11
J: TRBJ1-5
V: TRBV6-5
D: -

CDR3: ASSVLAGHSYNEQF
length: 14
J: TRBJ2-1
V: TRBV5-1
D: TRBD2

CDR3: ASSRFQGSQETQY
length: 13
J: TRBJ2-5
V: TRBV4-3
D: -

CDR3: ASSVGTSATDEQF
length: 13
J: TRBJ2-1
V: TRBV2
D: TRBD2

CDR3: ASSLGSGRQETQY
length: 13
J: TRBJ2-5
V: TRBV7-2
D: TRBD2

CDR3: ASSQERSGDRAF
length: 12
J: TRBJ1-1
V: TRBV4-1
D: -

CDR3: ASSQDQIAGNNEQF
length: 14
J: TRBJ2-1
V: TRBV4-1
D: TRBD2

CDR3: ASWGRGSTDTQY
length: 12
J: TRBJ2-3
V: TRBV2
D: TRBD1

CDR3: ASSLFLAGRETQY
length: 13
J: TRBJ2-5
V: TRBV27
D: TRBD2

CDR3: ASSPTSGKGTGELF
length: 14
J: TRBJ2-2
V: TRBV4-1
D: TRBD2

CDR3: ATSRTSGTGELF
length: 12
J: TRBJ2-2
V: TRBV7-2
D: TRBD2

CDR3: ASGGAGLYQPQH
length: 12
J: TRBJ1-5
V: TRBV2
D: -

CDR3: ASSSLGGYEQY
length: 11
J: TRBJ2-7
V: TRBV7-2
D: -

CDR3: ASSTTGTGGYEQY
length: 13
J: TRBJ2-7
V: TRBV6-5
D: TRBD1

CDR3: ASSPLVQLMGVSRSTEAF
length: 18
J: TRBJ1-1
V: TRBV4-1
D: -

CDR3: ATSRDPSRKVRTGGHEQY
length: 18
J: TRBJ2-7
V: TRBV15
D: TRBD1

CDR3: ASSLGQGRTEAF
length: 12
J: TRBJ1-1
V: TRBV7-2
D: TRBD1

CDR3: ASSQDLDGRFQY
length: 12
J: TRBJ2-7
V: TRBV3-1/TRBV3-2
D: TRBD2

CDR3: ASSLGFTGYNEQF
length: 13
J: TRBJ2-1
V: TRBV5-1
D: -

CDR3: ATSVLPGQLEKLF
length: 13
J: TRBJ1-4
V: TRBV24-1
D: TRBD1

CDR3: ASSPFSGSYNEQF
length: 13
J: TRBJ2-1
V: TRBV3-1/TRBV3-2
D: -

CDR3: ASSRDRPNTEAF
length: 12
J: TRBJ1-1
V: TRBV2
D: TRBD1

CDR3: ASSLLTSSGRNTGELF
length: 16
J: TRBJ2-2
V: TRBV6-2/TRBV6-3
D: TRBD2

CDR3: ASSLSGGRGSREQY
length: 14
J: TRBJ2-7
V: TRBV5-1
D: -

CDR3: ASSVGVSGRSYEQY
length: 14
J: TRBJ2-7
V: TRBV9
D: TRBD2

CDR3: ASSPGFSGTYQETQY
length: 15
J: TRBJ2-5
V: TRBV18
D: TRBD2

CDR3: ATSRDLIPGTTSTDTQY
length: 17
J: TRBJ2-3
V: TRBV15
D: TRBD2

CDR3: ASSSGQQIYGYT
length: 12
J: TRBJ1-2
V: TRBV7-2
D: TRBD1

CDR3: ASSIWRSYEQY
length: 11
J: TRBJ2-7
V: TRBV19
D: -

CDR3: ASSLSTTGRTGYT
length: 13
J: TRBJ1-2
V: TRBV28
D: TRBD1

CDR3: ASSYVLAGLHNEQF
length: 14
J: TRBJ2-1
V: TRBV6-6
D: TRBD2

CDR3: ASSLAAGADGYGYT
length: 14
J: TRBJ1-2
V: TRBV5-4
D: -

CDR3: ASNPSGGVYEQY
length: 12
J: TRBJ2-7
V: TRBV10-2
D: -

CDR3: ASSLFSGLNQPQH
length: 13
J: TRBJ1-5
V: TRBV7-2
D: -

CDR3: ASSRTSTSYNEQF
length: 13
J: TRBJ2-1
V: TRBV27
D: -

CDR3: ASSPRTGGDTQY
length: 12
J: TRBJ2-3
V: TRBV7-6
D: TRBD2

CDR3: ATSDSLRDSNEQF
length: 13
J: TRBJ2-1
V: TRBV24-1
D: -

CDR3: ASQLGGTYNEQF
length: 12
J: TRBJ2-1
V: TRBV6-5
D: -

CDR3: ASRATGTNYGYT
length: 12
J: TRBJ1-2
V: TRBV19
D: -

CDR3: ASSLTRGGWTEAF
length: 13
J: TRBJ1-1
V: TRBV13
D: -

CDR3: ASSGASQNTGELF
length: 13
J: TRBJ2-2
V: TRBV2
D: -

CDR3: ASSYEDIQETQY
length: 12
J: TRBJ2-5
V: TRBV6-2/TRBV6-3
D: -

CDR3: ASSQAWAGGYEQY
length: 13
J: TRBJ2-7
V: TRBV3-1/TRBV3-2
D: TRBD1

CDR3: ASSIAGGRGTETQY
length: 14
J: TRBJ2-5
V: TRBV19
D: TRBD2

CDR3: ASSPPPGSNTEAF
length: 13
J: TRBJ1-1
V: TRBV18
D: -

CDR3: SVGLAGGLGTGELF
length: 14
J: TRBJ2-2
V: TRBV29-1
D: TRBD2

CDR3: SVAGGYNEQF
length: 10
J: TRBJ2-1
V: TRBV29-1
D: TRBD2

CDR3: ASGLVTGRNTIY
length: 12
J: TRBJ1-3
V: TRBV12-5
D: -